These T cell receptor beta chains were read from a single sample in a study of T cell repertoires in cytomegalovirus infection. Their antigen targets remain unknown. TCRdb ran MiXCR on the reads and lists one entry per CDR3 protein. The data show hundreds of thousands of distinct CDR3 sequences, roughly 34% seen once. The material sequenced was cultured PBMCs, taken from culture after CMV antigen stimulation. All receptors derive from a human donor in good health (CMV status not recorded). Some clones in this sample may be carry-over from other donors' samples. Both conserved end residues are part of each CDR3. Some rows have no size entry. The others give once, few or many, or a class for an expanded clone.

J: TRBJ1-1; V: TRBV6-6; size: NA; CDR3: CASSHDRVDEAFF
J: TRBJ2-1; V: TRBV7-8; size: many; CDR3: CASSNRVAGPFDEQFF
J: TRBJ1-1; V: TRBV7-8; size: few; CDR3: CASSRRGSMNTEAFF
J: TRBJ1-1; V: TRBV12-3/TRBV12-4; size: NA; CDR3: CASSLSRGQGGMKVLF
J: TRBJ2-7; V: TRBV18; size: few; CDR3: CASSPEGGSYEQYF
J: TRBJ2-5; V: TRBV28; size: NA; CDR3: CASSLPLRETQYF
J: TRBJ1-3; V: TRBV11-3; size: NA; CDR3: CASSSQGAIGNTIYF
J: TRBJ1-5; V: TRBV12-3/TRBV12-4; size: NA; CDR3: CASNEEGANQPQHF
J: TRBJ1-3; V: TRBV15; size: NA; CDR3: CAAQGAGGDTIYF
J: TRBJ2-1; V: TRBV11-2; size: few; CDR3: CASRLTGTSNEQFF
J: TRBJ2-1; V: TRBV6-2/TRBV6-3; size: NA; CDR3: CASSDPPRPYNEQFF
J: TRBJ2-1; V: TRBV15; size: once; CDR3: CATSRDTSPYNEQFF
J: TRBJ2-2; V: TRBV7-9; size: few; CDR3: CASSLRAGTTNTGELFF
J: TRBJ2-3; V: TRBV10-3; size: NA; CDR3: CAISETGSGLAGTTDTQYF
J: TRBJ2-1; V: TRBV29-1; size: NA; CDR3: CSTLTGTGEYNEQFF
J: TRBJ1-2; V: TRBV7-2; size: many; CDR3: CASSLVGTGSGYTF
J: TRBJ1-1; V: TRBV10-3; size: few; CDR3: CAISESYSRTEAFF
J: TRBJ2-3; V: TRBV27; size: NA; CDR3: CASTGGVTDTQYF
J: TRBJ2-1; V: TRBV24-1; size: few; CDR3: CATSDFGTGGNEQFF
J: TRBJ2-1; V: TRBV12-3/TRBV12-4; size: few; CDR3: CASTLRTSGSLTYNEQFF
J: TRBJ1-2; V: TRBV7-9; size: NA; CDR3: CASSLQGAGRANYGYTF
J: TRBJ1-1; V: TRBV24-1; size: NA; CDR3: CATSDLQQNTEAFF
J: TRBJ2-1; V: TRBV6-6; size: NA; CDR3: CASSYRENNEQFF
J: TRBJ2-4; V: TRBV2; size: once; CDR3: CASSEWSSGSTKNIQYF